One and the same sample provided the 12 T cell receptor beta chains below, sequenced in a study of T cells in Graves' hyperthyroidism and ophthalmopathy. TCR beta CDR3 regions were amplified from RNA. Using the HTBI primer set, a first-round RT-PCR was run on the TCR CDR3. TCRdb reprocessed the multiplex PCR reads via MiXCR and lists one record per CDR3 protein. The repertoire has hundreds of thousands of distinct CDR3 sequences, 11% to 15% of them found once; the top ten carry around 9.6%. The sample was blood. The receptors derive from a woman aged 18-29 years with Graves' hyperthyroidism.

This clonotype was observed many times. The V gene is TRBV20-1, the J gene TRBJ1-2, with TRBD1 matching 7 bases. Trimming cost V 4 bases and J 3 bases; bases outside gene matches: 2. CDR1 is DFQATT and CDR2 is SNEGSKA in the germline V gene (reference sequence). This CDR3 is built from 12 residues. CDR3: CSANDRDYGYTF. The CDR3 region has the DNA TGCAGTGCTAACGACAGGGACTATGGCTACACCTTC.

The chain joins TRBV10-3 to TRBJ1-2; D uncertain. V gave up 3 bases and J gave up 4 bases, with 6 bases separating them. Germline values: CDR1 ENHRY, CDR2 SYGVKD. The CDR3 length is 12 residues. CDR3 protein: CAISDRIYGYTF. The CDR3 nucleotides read TGTGCCATCAGTGACAGGATCTATGGCTACACCTTC.

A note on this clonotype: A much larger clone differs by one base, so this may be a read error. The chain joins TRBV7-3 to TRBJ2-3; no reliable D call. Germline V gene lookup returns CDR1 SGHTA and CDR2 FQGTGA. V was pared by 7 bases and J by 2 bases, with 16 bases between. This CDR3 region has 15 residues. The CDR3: CASNPGYSPTDTQYF. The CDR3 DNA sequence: TGTGCCAGCAACCCCGGATATAGCCCCACAGATACGCAGTATTTT.

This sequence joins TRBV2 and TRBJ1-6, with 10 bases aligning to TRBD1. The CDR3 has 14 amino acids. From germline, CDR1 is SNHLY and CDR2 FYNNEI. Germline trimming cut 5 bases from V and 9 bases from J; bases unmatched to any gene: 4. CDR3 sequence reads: CASSSRTGGSPLHF. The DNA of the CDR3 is TGTGCCAGCAGTTCGCGGACAGGGGGTTCACCCCTCCACTTT.

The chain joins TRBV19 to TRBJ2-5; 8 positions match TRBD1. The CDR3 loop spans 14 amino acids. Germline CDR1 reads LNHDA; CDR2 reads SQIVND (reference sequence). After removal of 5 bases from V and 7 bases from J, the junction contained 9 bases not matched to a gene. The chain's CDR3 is CASSLGQGAWTQYF. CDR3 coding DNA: TGTGCCAGTAGTCTTGGCCAGGGGGCGTGGACCCAGTACTTC.

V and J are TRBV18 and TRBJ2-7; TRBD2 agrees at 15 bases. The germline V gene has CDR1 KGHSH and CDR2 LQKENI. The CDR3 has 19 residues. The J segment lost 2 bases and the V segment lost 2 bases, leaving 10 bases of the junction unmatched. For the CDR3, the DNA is TGTGCCAGCTCACCAATGTCAGGACTAGCGGGAGGGCAAGCCTACGAGCAGTACTTC. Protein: CASSPMSGLAGGQAYEQYF.

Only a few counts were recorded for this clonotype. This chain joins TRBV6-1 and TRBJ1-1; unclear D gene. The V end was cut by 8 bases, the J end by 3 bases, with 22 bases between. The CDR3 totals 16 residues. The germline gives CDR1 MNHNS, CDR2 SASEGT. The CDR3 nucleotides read TGTGCCAGCCACAGTTACGGGCGTAATTCGGACACTGAAGCTTTCTTT. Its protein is CASHSYGRNSDTEAFF.

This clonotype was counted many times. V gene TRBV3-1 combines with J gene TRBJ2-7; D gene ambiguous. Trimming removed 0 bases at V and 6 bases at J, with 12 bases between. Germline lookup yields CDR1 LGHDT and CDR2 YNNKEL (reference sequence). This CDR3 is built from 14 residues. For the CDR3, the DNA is TGTGCCAGCAGCCAAGATTATGGCAAGGGCGAGCAGTACTTC. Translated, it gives CASSQDYGKGEQYF.

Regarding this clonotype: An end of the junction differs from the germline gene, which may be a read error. The CDR3, as DNA: TGCGCCAGCAGTTTGGTTGGTCTAGCGCCGGGCTCCTACAATGAGCAGTTCTTC. Residues: CASSLVGLAPGSYNEQFF. The V gene is TRBV28, the J gene TRBJ2-1; a weak D match, TRBD2 (6 bases). The CDR3 is 18 amino acids. Germline assignment: CDR1 MDHEN and CDR2 SYDVKM.

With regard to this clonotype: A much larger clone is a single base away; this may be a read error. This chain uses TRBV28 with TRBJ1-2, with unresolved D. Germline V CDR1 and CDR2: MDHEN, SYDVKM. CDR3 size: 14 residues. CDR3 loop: CASSPSATNYDYTF. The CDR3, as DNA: TGTGCCAGCAGCCCCAGTGCTACTAACTATGACTACACCTTC.

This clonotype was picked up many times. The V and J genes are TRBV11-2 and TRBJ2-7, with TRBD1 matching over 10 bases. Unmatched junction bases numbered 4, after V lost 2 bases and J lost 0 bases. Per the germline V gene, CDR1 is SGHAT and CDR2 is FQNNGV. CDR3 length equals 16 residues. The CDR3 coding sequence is TGTGCCAGCAGCTTACAGGGGACAGGGGTCTCCTACGAGCAGTACTTC. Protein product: CASSLQGTGVSYEQYF.

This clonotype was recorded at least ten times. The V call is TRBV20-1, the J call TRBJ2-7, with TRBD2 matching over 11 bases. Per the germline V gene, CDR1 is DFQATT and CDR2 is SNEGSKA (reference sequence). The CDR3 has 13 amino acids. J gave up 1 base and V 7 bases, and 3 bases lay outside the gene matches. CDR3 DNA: TGCAGTGGCCTAGCGGGAGGTTCCTACGAGCAGTACTTC. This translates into CSGLAGGSYEQYF.